Reported below is one T cell receptor (beta chain). The CDR3 length is 14 residues. V was clipped by 7 bases and J by 1 base; unmatched bases: 4. From germline, CDR1 is SGHRS and CDR2 YFSETQ. Per the study methods: Estimates of nucleated cell counts were drawn from the amplification of reference gene primers. Profiled with immunoSEQ multiplex PCR; TCRdb holds only in-frame clones, not every one. V and J calls plus clone size are reproduced from that table; the DNA served to infer D and trimming. The repertoire includes over 85,000 clones, about four fifths of them detected once, and less than 10% sits in the top ten. These data come from a study of blood T cell repertoires in COVID-19. Study summary: Acute and convalescent COVID-19 specimens originated in the United States, Italy and Spain. Sources were T cells, B-cell-depleted T cells, or PBMCs; the material itself was cDNA or gDNA.

Sequenced material: peripheral blood. The J gene is TRBJ1-1, the V gene TRBV5-1; TRBD1 agrees at 10 bases. The clonotype originates from a man between 35 and 55 years old with active or convalescent COVID-19. DNA of the CDR3: TGCGCCAGCGGGCGGACAGGGGGGAACACTGAAGCTTTCTTT. Translating gives CASGRTGGNTEAFF.